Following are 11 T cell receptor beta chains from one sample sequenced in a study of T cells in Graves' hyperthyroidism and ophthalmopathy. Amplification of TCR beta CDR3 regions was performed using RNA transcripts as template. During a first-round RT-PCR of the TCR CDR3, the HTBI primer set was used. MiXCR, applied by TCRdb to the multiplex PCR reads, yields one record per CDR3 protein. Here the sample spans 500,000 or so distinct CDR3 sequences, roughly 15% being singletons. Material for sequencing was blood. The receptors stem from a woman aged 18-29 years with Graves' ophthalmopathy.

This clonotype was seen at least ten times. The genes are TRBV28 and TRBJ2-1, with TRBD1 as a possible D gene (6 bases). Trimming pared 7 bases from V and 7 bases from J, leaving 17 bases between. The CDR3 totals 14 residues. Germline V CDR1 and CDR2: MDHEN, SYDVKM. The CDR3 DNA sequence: TGTGCCAGCAACCAAGGGGGACAAGGTAATGAGCAGTTCTTC. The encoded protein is CASNQGGQGNEQFF.

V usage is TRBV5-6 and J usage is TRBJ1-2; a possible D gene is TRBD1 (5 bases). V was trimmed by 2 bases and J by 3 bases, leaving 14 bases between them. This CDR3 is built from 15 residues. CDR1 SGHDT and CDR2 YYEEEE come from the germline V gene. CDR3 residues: CASSLSGGSDYGYTF. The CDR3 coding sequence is TGTGCCAGCAGCTTATCTGGGGGTTCAGACTATGGCTACACCTTC.

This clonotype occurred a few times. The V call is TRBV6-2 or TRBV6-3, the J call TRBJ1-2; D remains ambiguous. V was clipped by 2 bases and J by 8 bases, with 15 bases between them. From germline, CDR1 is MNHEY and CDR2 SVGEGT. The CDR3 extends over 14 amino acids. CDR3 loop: CASSYEIHQGGYTF. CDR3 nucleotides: TGTGCCAGCAGTTACGAAATACATCAAGGGGGCTACACCTTC.

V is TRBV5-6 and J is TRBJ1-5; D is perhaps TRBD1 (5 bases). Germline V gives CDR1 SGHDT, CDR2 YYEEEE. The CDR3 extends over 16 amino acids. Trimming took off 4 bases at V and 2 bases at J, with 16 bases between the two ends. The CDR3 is CASSVFRGRGNQPQHF. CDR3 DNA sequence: TGTGCCAGCAGCGTATTCCGGGGCAGGGGCAATCAGCCCCAGCATTTT.

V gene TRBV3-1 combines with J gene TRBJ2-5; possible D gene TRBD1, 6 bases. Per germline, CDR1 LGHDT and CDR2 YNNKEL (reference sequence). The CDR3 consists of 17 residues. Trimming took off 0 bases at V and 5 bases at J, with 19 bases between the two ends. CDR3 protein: CASSQDGTQGIMETQYF. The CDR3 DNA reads TGTGCCAGCAGCCAAGACGGCACACAGGGTATTATGGAGACCCAGTACTTC.

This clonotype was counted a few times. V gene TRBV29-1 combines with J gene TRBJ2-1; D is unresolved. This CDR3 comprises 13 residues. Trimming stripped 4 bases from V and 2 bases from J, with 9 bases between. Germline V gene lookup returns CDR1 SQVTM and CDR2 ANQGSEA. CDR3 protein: CSVALPPYNEQFF. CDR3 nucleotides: TGCAGCGTTGCTTTACCTCCCTACAATGAGCAGTTCTTC.

DNA of the CDR3: TGTGCCCGTAGACAGGGATTATGGACTGAAGCTTTCTTT. It codes for CARRQGLWTEAFF. The V gene is TRBV6-1, the J gene TRBJ1-1; 7 nucleotides match TRBD1. Germline trimming cut 11 bases from V and 5 bases from J; bases unmatched to any gene: 11. This CDR3 contains 13 residues. Germline CDR1 and CDR2: MNHNS and SASEGT.

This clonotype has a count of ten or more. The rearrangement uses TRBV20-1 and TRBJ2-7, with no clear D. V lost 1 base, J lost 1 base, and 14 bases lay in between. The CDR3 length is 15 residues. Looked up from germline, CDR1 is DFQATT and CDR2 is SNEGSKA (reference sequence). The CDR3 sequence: CSARAWRALSYEQYF. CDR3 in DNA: TGCAGTGCTAGAGCGTGGAGAGCCTTGTCCTACGAGCAGTACTTC.

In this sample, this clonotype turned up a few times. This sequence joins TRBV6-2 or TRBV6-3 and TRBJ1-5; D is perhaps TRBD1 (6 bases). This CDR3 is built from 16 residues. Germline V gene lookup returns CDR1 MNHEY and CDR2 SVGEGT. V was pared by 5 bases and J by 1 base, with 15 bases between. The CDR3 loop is CASSPQGLVSNQPQHF. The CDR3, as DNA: TGTGCCAGCAGTCCTCAGGGGTTAGTCAGCAATCAGCCCCAGCATTTT.

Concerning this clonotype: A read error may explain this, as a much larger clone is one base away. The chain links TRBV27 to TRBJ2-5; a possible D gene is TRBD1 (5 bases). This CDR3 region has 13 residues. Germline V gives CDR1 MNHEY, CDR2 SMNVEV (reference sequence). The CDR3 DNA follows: TGTGCCAGCAGTATGCAGGGTCAAGAGGCCCAGTACTTC. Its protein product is CASSMQGQEAQYF.

The CDR3 region is CASTILVEGGSNQPQHF. The CDR3 DNA reads as TGTGCCAGCACCATACTCGTGGAGGGCGGGAGCAATCAGCCCCAGCATTTT. V and J are TRBV7-3 and TRBJ1-5; unclear D gene. V was pared by 7 bases and J by 1 base, with 20 bases between. This CDR3 is 17 amino acids long. The germline CDR1 and CDR2 sequences are SGHTA and FQGTGA.